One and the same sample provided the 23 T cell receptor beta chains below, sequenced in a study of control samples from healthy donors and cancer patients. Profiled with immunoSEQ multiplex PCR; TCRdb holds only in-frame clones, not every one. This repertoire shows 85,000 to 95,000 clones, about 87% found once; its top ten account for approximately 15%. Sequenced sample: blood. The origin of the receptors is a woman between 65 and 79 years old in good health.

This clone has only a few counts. The CDR3 spells CASSPNYEQYF. The CDR3 DNA reads as TGTGCCAGCAGCCCCAACTACGAGCAGTACTTC. The V call is TRBV7-9, the J call TRBJ2-7; D is uncertain. V was pared by 5 bases and J by 3 bases, with 5 bases between. CDR3 length: 11 amino acids. Germline V CDR1 and CDR2: SEHNR, FQNEAQ (reference sequence).

This CDR3 reads CASGTDLNTEAFF. The CDR3 DNA reads TGCGCCAGCGGGACAGATCTGAACACTGAAGCTTTCTTT. The chain couples TRBV5-1 to TRBJ1-1, with 7 nucleotides matching TRBD1. This CDR3 comprises 13 residues. V lost 7 bases to trimming and J lost 0 bases; unmatched junction nucleotides: 3. Germline values: CDR1 SGHRS, CDR2 YFSETQ.

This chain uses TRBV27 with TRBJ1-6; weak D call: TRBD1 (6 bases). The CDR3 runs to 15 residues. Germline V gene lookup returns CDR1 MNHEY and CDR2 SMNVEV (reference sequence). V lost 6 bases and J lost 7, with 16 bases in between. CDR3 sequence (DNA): TGTGCCAGCAGCCCCCGATCCGGGGGCAATTCACCCCTCCACTTT. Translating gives CASSPRSGGNSPLHF.

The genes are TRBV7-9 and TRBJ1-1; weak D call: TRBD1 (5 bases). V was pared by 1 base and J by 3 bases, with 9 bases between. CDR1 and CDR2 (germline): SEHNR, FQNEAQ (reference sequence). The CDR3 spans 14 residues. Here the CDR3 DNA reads TGTGCCAGCAGCTTAGGCAGGGAGGACACTGAAGCTTTCTTT. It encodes CASSLGREDTEAFF.

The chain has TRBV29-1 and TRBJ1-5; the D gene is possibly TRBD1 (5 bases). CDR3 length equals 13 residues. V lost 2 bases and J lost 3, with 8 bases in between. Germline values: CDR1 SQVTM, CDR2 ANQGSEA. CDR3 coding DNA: TGCAGCGTTGAACAGGGCCTCAATCAGCCCCAGCATTTT. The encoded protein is CSVEQGLNQPQHF.

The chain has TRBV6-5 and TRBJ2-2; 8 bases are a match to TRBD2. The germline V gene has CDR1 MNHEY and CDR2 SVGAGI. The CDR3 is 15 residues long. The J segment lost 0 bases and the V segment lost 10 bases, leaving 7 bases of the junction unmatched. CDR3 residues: CATRGGTANTGELFF. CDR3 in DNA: TGTGCCACACGGGGGGGCACCGCGAACACCGGGGAGCTGTTTTTT.

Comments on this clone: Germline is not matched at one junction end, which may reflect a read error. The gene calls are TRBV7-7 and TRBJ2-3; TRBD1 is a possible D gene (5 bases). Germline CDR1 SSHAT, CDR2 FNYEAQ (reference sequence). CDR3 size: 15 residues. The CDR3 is CASSQTASSTDTQYF. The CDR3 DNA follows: TGTGCTAGCAGCCAGACAGCAAGTAGCACAGATACGCAGTATTTT.

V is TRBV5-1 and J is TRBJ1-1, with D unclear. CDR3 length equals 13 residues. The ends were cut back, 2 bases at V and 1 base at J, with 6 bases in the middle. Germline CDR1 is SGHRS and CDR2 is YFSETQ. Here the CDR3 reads CASSFNRNTEAFF. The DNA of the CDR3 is TGCGCCAGCAGCTTTAACAGGAACACTGAAGCTTTCTTT.

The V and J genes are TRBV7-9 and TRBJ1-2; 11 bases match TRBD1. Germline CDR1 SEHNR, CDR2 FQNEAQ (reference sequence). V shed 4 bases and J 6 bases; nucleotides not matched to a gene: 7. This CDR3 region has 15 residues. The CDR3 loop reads CASSSGQGALDGYTF. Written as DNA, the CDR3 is TGTGCCAGCAGCTCCGGACAGGGGGCATTGGATGGCTACACCTTC.

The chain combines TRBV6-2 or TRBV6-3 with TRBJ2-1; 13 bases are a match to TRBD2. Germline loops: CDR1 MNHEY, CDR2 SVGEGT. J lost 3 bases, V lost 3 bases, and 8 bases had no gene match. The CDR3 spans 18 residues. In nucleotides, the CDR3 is TGTGCCAGCAGTTATAGTCCGGGACTAGCGGGACTCTACAATGAGCAGTTCTTC. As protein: CASSYSPGLAGLYNEQFF.

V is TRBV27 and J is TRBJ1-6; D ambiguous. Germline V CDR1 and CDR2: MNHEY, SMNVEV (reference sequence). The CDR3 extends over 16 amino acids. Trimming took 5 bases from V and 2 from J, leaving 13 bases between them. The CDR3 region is CASSRSSGTYNSPLHF. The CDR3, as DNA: TGTGCCAGCAGTCGGTCCTCCGGGACCTATAATTCACCCCTCCACTTT.

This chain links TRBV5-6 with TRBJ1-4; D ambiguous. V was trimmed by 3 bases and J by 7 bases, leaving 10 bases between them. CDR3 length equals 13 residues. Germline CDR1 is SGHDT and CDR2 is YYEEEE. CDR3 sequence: CASSYWGGEKLFF. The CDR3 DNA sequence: TGTGCCAGCAGCTACTGGGGAGGTGAAAAACTGTTTTTT.

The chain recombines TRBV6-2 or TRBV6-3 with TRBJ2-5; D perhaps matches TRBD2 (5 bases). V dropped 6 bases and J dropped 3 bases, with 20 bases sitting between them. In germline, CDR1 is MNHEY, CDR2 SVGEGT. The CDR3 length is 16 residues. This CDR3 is CASSPPYRTLKETQYF. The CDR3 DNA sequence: TGTGCCAGCAGCCCTCCCTATCGGACTTTAAAAGAGACCCAGTACTTC.

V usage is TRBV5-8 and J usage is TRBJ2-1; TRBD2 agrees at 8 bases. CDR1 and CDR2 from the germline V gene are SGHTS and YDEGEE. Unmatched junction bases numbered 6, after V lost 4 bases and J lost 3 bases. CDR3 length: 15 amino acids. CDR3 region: CASSDGLAIYNEQFF. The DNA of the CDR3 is TGTGCCAGCAGCGATGGACTAGCTATCTACAATGAGCAGTTCTTC.

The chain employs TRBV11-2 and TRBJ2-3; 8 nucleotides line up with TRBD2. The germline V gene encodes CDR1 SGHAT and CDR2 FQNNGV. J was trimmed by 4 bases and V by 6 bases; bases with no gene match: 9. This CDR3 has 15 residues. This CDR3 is CASRRPGLEADTQYF. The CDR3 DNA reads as TGTGCCAGCAGACGCCCGGGACTAGAGGCAGATACGCAGTATTTT.

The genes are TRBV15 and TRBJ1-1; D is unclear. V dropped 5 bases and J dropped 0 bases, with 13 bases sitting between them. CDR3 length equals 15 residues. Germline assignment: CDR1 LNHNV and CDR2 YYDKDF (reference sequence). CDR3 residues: CATSPSGRVNTEAFF. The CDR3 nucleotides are TGTGCCACCAGCCCCTCCGGACGGGTGAACACTGAAGCTTTCTTT. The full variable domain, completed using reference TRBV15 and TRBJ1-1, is DAMVIQNPRYQVTQFGKPVTLSCSQTLNHNVMYWYQQKSSQAPKLLFHYYDKDFNNEADTPDNFQSRRPNTSFCFLDIRSPGLGDTAMYLCATSPSGRVNTEAFFGQGTRLTVV.

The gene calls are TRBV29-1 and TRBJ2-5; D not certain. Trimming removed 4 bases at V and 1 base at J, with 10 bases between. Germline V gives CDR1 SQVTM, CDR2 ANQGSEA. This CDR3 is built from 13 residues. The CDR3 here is CSVVWASQETQYF. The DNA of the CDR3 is TGCAGCGTTGTTTGGGCTTCCCAAGAGACCCAGTACTTC.

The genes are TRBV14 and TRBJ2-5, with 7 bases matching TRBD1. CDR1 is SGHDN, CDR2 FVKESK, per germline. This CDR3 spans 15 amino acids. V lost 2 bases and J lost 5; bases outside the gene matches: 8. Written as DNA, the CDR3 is TGTGCCAGCAGCCAAATCCAGGGGGTCGGGGAGACCCAGTACTTC. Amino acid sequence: CASSQIQGVGETQYF.

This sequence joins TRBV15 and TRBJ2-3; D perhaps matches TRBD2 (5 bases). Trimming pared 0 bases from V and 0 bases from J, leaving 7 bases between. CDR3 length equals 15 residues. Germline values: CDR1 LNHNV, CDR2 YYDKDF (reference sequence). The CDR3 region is CATSRDRTSTDTQYF. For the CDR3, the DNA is TGTGCCACCAGCAGAGACCGGACTAGCACAGATACGCAGTATTTT.

The DNA for the CDR3 is TGTGCCAGCAGCTTAGATCAATGGGGGGCTAAGAACACTGAAGCTTTCTTT. Amino acid sequence: CASSLDQWGAKNTEAFF. The chain employs TRBV11-2 and TRBJ1-1; D may be TRBD1 (6 bases). CDR3 length: 17 amino acids. The ends were cut back, 0 bases at V and 1 base at J, with 15 bases in the middle. CDR1 and CDR2 (germline): SGHAT, FQNNGV.

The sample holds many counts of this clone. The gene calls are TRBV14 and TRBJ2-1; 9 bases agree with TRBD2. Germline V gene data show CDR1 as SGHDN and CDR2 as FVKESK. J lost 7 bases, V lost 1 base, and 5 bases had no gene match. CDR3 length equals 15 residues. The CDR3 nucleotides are TGTGCCAGCAGCCAAGCCGCGGGAGGGCCTAATGAGCAGTTCTTC. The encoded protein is CASSQAAGGPNEQFF. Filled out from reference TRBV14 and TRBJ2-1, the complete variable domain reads EAGVTQFPSHSVIEKGQTVTLRCDPISGHDNLYWYRRVMGKEIKFLLHFVKESKQDESGMPNNRFLAERTGGTYSTLKVQPAELEDSGVYFCASSQAAGGPNEQFFGPGTRLTVL.

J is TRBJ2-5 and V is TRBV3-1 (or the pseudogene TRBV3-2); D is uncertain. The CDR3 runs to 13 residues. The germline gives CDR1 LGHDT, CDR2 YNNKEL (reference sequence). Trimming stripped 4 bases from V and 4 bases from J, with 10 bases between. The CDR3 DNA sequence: TGTGCCAGCAGCCTACCGAGAGGAGAGACCCAGTACTTC. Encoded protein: CASSLPRGETQYF.

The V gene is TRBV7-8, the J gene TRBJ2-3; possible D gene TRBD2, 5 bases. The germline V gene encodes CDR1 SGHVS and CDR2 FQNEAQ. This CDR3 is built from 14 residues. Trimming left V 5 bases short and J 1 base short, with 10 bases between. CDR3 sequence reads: CASSQTGGTDTQYF. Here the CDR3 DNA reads TGTGCCAGCAGCCAGACCGGGGGCACAGATACGCAGTATTTT. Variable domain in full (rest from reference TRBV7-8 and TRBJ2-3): GAGVSQSPRYKVAKRGQDVALRCDPISGHVSLFWYQQALGQGPEFLTYFQNEAQLDKSGLPSDRFFAERPEGSVSTLKIQRTQQEDSAVYLCASSQTGGTDTQYFGPGTRLTVL.